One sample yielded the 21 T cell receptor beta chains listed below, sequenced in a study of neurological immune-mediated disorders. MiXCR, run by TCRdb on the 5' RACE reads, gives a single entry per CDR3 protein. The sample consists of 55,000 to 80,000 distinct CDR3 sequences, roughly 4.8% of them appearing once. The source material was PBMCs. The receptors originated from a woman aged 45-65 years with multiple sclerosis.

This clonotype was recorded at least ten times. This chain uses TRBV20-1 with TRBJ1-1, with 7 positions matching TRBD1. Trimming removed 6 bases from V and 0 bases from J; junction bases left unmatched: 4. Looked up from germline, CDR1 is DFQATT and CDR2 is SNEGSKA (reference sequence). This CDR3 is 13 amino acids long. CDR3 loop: CSARRGLNTEAFF. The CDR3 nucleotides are TGCAGTGCCCGGAGGGGGCTGAACACTGAAGCTTTCTTT.

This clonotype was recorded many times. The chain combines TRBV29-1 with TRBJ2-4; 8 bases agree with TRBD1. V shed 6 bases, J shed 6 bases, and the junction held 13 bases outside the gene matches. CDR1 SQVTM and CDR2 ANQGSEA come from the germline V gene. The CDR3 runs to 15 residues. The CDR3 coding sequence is TGCAGCGTAGGACAGGGCGAGGTTTCGGGAAACATTCAGTACTTC. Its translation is CSVGQGEVSGNIQYF.

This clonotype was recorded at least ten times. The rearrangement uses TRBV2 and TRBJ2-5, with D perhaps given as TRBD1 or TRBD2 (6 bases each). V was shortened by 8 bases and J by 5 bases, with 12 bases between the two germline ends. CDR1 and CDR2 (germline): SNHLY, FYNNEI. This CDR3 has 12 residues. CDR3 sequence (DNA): TGTGCCAGCTATGGGGGGCTCGAGACCCAGTACTTC. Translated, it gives CASYGGLETQYF.

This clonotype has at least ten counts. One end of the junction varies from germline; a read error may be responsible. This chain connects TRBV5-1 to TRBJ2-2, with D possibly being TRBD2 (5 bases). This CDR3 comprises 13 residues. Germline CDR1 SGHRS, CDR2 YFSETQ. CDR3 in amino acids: CASSLAGTGELFF. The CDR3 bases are TGTGCTAGCAGCTTGGCCGGCACCGGGGAGCTGTTTTTT. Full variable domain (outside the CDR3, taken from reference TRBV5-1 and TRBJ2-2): KAGVTQTPRYLIKTRGQQVTLSCSPISGHRSVSWYQQTPGQGLQFLFEYFSETQRNKGNFPGRFSGRQFSNSRSEMNVSTLELGDSALYLCASSLAGTGELFFGEGSRLTVL.

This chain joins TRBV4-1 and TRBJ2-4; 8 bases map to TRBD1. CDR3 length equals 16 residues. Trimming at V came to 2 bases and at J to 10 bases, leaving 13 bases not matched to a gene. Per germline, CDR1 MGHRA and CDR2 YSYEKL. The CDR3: CASSQPRQGPRKIQYF. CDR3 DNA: TGCGCCAGCAGCCAACCTCGACAGGGGCCAAGAAAAATTCAGTACTTC.

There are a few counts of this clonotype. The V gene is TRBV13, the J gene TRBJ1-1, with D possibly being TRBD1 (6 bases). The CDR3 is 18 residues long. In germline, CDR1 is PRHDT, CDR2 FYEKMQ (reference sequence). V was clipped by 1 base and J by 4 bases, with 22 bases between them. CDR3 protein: CASSLVLGAGVEGTEAFF. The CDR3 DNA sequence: TGTGCCAGCAGCTTAGTGTTGGGGGCAGGGGTGGAGGGCACTGAAGCTTTCTTT.

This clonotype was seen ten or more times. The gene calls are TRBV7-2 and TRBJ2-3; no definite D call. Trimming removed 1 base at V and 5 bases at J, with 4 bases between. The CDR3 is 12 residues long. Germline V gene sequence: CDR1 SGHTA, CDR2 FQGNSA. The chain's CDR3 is CASSLVEDTQYF. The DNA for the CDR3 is TGTGCCAGCAGCTTAGTTGAAGATACGCAGTATTTT.

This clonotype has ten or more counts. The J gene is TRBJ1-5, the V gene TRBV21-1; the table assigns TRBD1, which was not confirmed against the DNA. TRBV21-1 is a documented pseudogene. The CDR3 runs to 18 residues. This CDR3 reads CASSKAQSARGRDQPQHF. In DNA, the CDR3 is TGTGCCAGCAGCAAAGCGCAATCGGCAAGGGGAAGAGACCAGCCCCAGCATTTT.

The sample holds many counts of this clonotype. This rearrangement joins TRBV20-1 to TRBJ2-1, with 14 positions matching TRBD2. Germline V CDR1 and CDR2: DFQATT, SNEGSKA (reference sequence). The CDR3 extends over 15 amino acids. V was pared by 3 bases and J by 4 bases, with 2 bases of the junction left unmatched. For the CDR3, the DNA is TGCAGTGCTAGTGGACTAGCGGGGGGATACAATGAGCAGTTCTTC. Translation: CSASGLAGGYNEQFF.

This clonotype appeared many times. CDR3 region: CASSSGLPNSEAFF. The CDR3 DNA follows: TGTGCCAGCAGCTCTGGTCTCCCTAACTCTGAAGCTTTCTTT. The V and J genes are TRBV5-6 and TRBJ1-1; D is unresolved. V was clipped by 3 bases and J by 6 bases, with 15 bases between them. Germline V gene sequence: CDR1 SGHDT, CDR2 YYEEEE. The CDR3 runs 14 residues.

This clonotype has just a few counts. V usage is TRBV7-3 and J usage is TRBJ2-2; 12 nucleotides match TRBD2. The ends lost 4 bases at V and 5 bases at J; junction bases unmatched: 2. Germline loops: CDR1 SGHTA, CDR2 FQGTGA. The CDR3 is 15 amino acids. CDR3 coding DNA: TGTGCCAGCAGCTCCGGACTAGCGGGGACCGGGGAGCTGTTTTTT. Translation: CASSSGLAGTGELFF.

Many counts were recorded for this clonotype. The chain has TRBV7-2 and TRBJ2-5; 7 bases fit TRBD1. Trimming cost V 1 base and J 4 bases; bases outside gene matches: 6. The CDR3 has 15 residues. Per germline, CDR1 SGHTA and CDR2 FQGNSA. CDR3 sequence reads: CASSLVGGPRETQYF. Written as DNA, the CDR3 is TGTGCCAGCAGCTTAGTAGGGGGCCCCCGAGAGACCCAGTACTTC.

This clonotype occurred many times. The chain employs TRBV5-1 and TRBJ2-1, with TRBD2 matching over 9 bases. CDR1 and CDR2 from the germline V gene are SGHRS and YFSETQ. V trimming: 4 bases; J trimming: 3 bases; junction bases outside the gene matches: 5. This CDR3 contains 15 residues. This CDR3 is CASSASGGIYNEQFF. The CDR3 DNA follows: TGCGCCAGCAGCGCAAGCGGGGGGATCTACAATGAGCAGTTCTTC.

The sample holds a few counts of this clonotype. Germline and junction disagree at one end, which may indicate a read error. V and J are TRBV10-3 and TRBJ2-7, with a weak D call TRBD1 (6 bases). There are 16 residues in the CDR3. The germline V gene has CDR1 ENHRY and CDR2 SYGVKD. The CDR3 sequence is CTISDNDQGFGYEQYF. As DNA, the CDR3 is TGTACCATCAGTGATAACGACCAGGGGTTCGGATACGAGCAGTACTTC.

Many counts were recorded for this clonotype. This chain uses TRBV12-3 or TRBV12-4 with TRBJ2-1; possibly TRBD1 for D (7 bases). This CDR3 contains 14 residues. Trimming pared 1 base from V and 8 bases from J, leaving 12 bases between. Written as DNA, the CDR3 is TGTGCCAGCAGTTTAGGGCGGGACAGATATGAGCAGTTCTTC. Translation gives CASSLGRDRYEQFF.

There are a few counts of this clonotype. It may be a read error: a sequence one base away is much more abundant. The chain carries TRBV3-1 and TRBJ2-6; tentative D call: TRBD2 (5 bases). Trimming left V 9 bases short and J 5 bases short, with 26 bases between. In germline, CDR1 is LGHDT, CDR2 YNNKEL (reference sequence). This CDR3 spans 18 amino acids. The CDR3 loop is CASAGGLLPVRRANVLTF. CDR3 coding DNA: TGTGCCAGTGCGGGTGGATTGTTGCCTGTAAGAAGGGCCAACGTCCTGACTTTC.

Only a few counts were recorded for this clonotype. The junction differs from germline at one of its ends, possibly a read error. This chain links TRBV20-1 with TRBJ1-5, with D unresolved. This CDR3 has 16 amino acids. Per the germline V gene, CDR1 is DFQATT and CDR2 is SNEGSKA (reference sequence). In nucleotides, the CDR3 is TGCAGTGCTTACCGGTCCGGAACATACACCGATCAGCCCCAGAATTTT. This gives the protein CSAYRSGTYTDQPQNF.

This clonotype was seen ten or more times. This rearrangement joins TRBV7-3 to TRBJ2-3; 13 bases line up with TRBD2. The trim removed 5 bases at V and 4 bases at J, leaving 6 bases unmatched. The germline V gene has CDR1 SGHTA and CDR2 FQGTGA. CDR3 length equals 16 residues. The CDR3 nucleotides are TGTGCCAGCAGCCAAACTAGCGGGGGGGGCGCAGATACGCAGTATTTT. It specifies CASSQTSGGGADTQYF.

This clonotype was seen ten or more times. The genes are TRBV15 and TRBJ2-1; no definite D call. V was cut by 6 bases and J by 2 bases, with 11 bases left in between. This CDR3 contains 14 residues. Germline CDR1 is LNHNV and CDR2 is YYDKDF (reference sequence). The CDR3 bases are TGTGCCACCAGGCGGACGTCCGCCTACAATGAGCAGTTCTTC. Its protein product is CATRRTSAYNEQFF. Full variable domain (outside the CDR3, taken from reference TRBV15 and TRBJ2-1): DAMVIQNPRYQVTQFGKPVTLSCSQTLNHNVMYWYQQKSSQAPKLLFHYYDKDFNNEADTPDNFQSRRPNTSFCFLDIRSPGLGDTAMYLCATRRTSAYNEQFFGPGTRLTVL.

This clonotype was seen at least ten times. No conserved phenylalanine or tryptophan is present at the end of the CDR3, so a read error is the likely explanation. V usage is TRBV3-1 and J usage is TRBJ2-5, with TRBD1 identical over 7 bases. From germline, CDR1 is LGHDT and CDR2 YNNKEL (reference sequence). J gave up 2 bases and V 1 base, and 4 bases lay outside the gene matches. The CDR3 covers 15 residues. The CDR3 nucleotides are TGTGCCAGCAGCCAAGGGCAGGGGGATCAAGAGACCCAGTACAAC. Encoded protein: CASSQGQGDQETQYN.

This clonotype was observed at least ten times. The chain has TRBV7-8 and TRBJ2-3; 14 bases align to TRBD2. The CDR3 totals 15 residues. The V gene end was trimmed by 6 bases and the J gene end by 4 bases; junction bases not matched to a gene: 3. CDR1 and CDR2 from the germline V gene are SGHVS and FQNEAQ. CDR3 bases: TGTGCCAGCAGGCTGACTAGCGGGGGGGCAGATACGCAGTATTTT. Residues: CASRLTSGGADTQYF.